The source of this T cell receptor beta chain is a study of CD4 T cells in relation to SARS-CoV-2 and coronaviruses. Study details: ViraFEST: approximately nine-day antigen culture of PBMCs, then TCR beta CDR3 sequencing. Crossreactive spike epitopes shared across donors were mapped to their HLA restriction.

CD4+ T cells from unexposed donors were obtained before the COVID-19 pandemic (2011-2018). CD4+ T cells were isolated from the cells after around 11 days of culture. As cell numbers allowed, unexposed-donor CD4+ T cells faced SARS-CoV-2 S/N and four cold-coronavirus spikes. The V segment lost 4 bases and the J segment 2 bases; nucleotides outside the gene matches: 5. The CDR3 is 15 amino acids. The V gene's germline CDR1 is LNHDA and CDR2 SQIVND (reference sequence). Only in-frame clones appear in the TCRdb table, and some are missing; sequencing was by immunoSEQ multiplex PCR. The sample gives 21,000 or so clones, around 75% of which show up once; 10% to 15% is in the top ten. With regard to this clone: Antigen specificity is unknown.

The sequence came from a human donor in good health. The sample consisted of CD4+ T cells from PBMCs, cultured in vitro. V is TRBV19 and J is TRBJ1-2; 9 nucleotides align to TRBD1. The CDR3 DNA reads TGTGCCAGTAGTACTACAGGGGGCGCGAACTATGGCTACACCTTC. Its translation is CASSTTGGANYGYTF.